The 26 T cell receptor beta chains listed next were all sequenced from one sample in a study of CD8 T cells in ankylosing spondylitis. TCRdb reanalysed the 5' RACE reads using MiXCR and keeps one entry per CDR3 protein. The sample shows 250,000 to 400,000 distinct CDR3 sequences, under 14% of them seen only once. Material for sequencing was blood, either unsorted or a sorted T cell fraction (not recorded which). Every receptor here comes from a female donor with ankylosing spondylitis or in good health (not recorded which).

DNA of the CDR3: TGTGCCAGCAGCTTGGGCCACCAGGATGAAAAACTGTTTTTT. Protein: CASSLGHQDEKLFF. The rearrangement links TRBV5-8 to TRBJ1-4; D unclear. Deletions cut 0 bases from V and 6 bases from J, with 9 bases between. Germline V gene sequence: CDR1 SGHTS, CDR2 YDEGEE. The CDR3 spans 14 residues.

This clonotype was seen at least ten times. The chain joins TRBV12-3 or TRBV12-4 to TRBJ1-5, with TRBD1 matching over 7 bases. This CDR3 region has 14 residues. V dropped 6 bases and J dropped 8; count of bases not matched to a gene: 10. The CDR3, as DNA: TGTGCCAGCAGCTTGACAGGGCCTAAGGAGCCCCAGCATTTT. Translating it yields CASSLTGPKEPQHF.

This clonotype was recorded a few times. The chain recombines TRBV7-9 with TRBJ2-7; 9 nucleotides align to TRBD1. The CDR3 length is 16 residues. The germline gives CDR1 SEHNR, CDR2 FQNEAQ (reference sequence). V trimming: 2 bases; J trimming: 3 bases; junction bases outside the gene matches: 8. The CDR3 sequence: CASSLRSGQGIYEQYF. DNA of the CDR3: TGTGCCAGCAGCTTACGGTCAGGACAGGGGATCTACGAGCAGTACTTC.

The rearrangement links TRBV12-3 or TRBV12-4 to TRBJ1-1; possibly TRBD1 for D (6 bases). V lost 10 bases, J lost 0 bases, and 18 bases lay in between. The CDR3 is 15 amino acids. The CDR3 coding sequence is TGTGCCAACAGCCTCAGGGGTTCCCTGAACACTGAAGCTTTCTTT. Residues: CANSLRGSLNTEAFF.

As to this clonotype: A read error may account for a junction end that differs from germline. The rearrangement links TRBV5-5 to TRBJ2-5; 10 positions agree with TRBD2. CDR3 length equals 16 residues. The germline gives CDR1 SGHKS, CDR2 YYEKEE (reference sequence). CDR3 sequence (DNA): TGTGCCAGCACCTTGGGCCAGCGGGGGGGTGAAGAGACCCAGTACTTC. Translated, it gives CASTLGQRGGEETQYF.

This clonotype has a handful of counts. The CDR3 sequence is CASSLAGAGGNYNEQFF. The CDR3 DNA reads as TGTGCCAGCAGCTTGGCCGGGGCGGGAGGGAACTACAATGAGCAGTTCTTC. The chain is built from TRBV5-5 and TRBJ2-1; 9 positions agree with TRBD2. The CDR3 loop spans 17 amino acids. Trimming cost V 0 bases and J 3 bases; bases outside gene matches: 7. Germline V gene data show CDR1 as SGHKS and CDR2 as YYEKEE (reference sequence).

The CDR3 protein is CASSPGTGGTGNTIYF. The CDR3 coding sequence is TGTGCCAGCAGCCCAGGAACAGGGGGAACTGGAAACACCATATATTTT. The chain carries TRBV7-7 and TRBJ1-3, with 8 bases aligning to TRBD1. The CDR3 is 16 residues long. V gave up 5 bases and J gave up 2 bases; unmatched junction bases: 8. Germline-derived CDR1 and CDR2 are SSHAT and FNYEAQ (reference sequence).

This clonotype was observed many times. This sequence joins TRBV20-1 and TRBJ2-7; D may be TRBD2 (5 bases). Trimming took off 1 base at V and 7 bases at J, with 20 bases between the two ends. The germline CDR1 and CDR2 sequences are DFQATT and SNEGSKA (reference sequence). The CDR3 consists of 15 residues. The CDR3 nucleotides are TGCAGTGCTAGAGGATCGATGGCAGGCCGGGGAGAGCAGTACTTC. As protein: CSARGSMAGRGEQYF.

Many counts were recorded for this clonotype. J is TRBJ2-2 and V is TRBV27; no clear D gene. Trimming removed 5 bases from V and 1 base from J, with 2 bases in between. There are 12 residues in the CDR3. Germline assignment: CDR1 MNHEY and CDR2 SMNVEV (reference sequence). CDR3 nucleotides: TGTGCCAGCAGTAGGAACACCGGGGAGCTGTTTTTT. This sequence encodes CASSRNTGELFF.

This clonotype has ten or more counts. V gene TRBV20-1 combines with J gene TRBJ1-1, with TRBD1 matching 8 bases. Trimming removed 4 bases from V and 0 bases from J; junction bases left unmatched: 13. Per germline, CDR1 DFQATT and CDR2 SNEGSKA (reference sequence). The CDR3 runs 17 residues. The CDR3 here is CSAIRLNRGLLNTEAFF. The CDR3 bases are TGCAGTGCTATAAGACTGAACAGGGGGTTGCTGAACACTGAAGCTTTCTTT.

This clonotype was detected many times. The chain couples TRBV11-2 to TRBJ2-7, with D unresolved. Germline V gives CDR1 SGHAT, CDR2 FQNNGV. CDR3 size: 11 residues. V lost 7 bases and J lost 0, with 4 bases in between. The CDR3 loop is CASTSSYEQYF. The CDR3 bases are TGTGCCAGCACGTCCTCCTACGAGCAGTACTTC.

This clonotype was counted many times. V usage is TRBV7-9 and J usage is TRBJ1-2, with D perhaps TRBD1 (5 bases). CDR3 length: 16 residues. Germline CDR1 is SEHNR and CDR2 is FQNEAQ (reference sequence). Trimming left V 0 bases short and J 2 bases short, with 13 bases between. Here the CDR3 reads CASSLAKDTLNYGYTF. CDR3 sequence (DNA): TGTGCCAGCAGCTTAGCGAAGGACACCTTGAACTATGGCTACACCTTC.

This clonotype was detected a few times. The V call is TRBV19, the J call TRBJ2-1; 7 bases align to TRBD2. This CDR3 comprises 15 residues. Looked up from germline, CDR1 is LNHDA and CDR2 is SQIVND (reference sequence). The ends lost 9 bases at V and 4 bases at J; junction bases unmatched: 12. The CDR3 region has the DNA TGTGCCAGCCAGAGACTAGCTGGAGGGTACAATGAGCAGTTCTTC. It specifies CASQRLAGGYNEQFF.

Ten or more counts support this clonotype. The rearrangement joins TRBV28 to TRBJ2-3, with D unresolved. Trimming removed 10 bases at V and 0 bases at J, with 5 bases between. The CDR3 covers 11 residues. Per the germline V gene, CDR1 is MDHEN and CDR2 is SYDVKM. The CDR3: CATDSTDTQYF. CDR3 DNA: TGTGCCACGGACAGCACAGATACGCAGTATTTT.

V and J are TRBV7-8 and TRBJ2-5; TRBD2 aligns across 7 bases. CDR1 SGHVS and CDR2 FQNEAQ come from the germline V gene. J gave up 7 bases and V 4 bases, and 15 bases lay outside the gene matches. This CDR3 spans 16 amino acids. CDR3 region: CASSSLREGREATQYF. Written as DNA, the CDR3 is TGTGCCAGCAGCTCCCTTAGGGAGGGCCGTGAAGCGACCCAGTACTTC.

This clonotype was found a few times. The chain is built from TRBV5-1 and TRBJ1-4; D perhaps matches TRBD1 (5 bases). The CDR3 length is 16 residues. CDR1 and CDR2 from the germline V gene are SGHRS and YFSETQ. The ends were cut back, 4 bases at V and 0 bases at J, with 13 bases in the middle. The CDR3 sequence is CASSGGSTATNEKLFF. The CDR3 bases are TGCGCCAGCAGCGGGGGATCGACGGCAACTAATGAAAAACTGTTTTTT. Drawing the rest from reference TRBV5-1 and TRBJ1-4, the complete variable domain is KAGVTQTPRYLIKTRGQQVTLSCSPISGHRSVSWYQQTPGQGLQFLFEYFSETQRNKGNFPGRFSGRQFSNSRSEMNVSTLELGDSALYLCASSGGSTATNEKLFFGSGTQLSVL.

This clonotype was observed many times. The rearrangement uses TRBV5-1 and TRBJ1-1; 9 positions match TRBD1. The V gene's germline CDR1 is SGHRS and CDR2 YFSETQ. Trimming removed 0 bases from V and 5 bases from J; junction bases left unmatched: 8. The CDR3 totals 16 residues. The DNA of the CDR3 is TGCGCCAGCAGCTTGGCCGGGACAGGGCAATTGACTGAAGCTTTCTTT. Translated: CASSLAGTGQLTEAFF.

This clonotype has a count of ten or more. The J gene is TRBJ2-1, the V gene TRBV12-3 or TRBV12-4; D is ambiguous. With 0 bases removed from V and 4 bases from J, the gap between germline ends came to 10 bases. The CDR3 extends over 15 amino acids. CDR3 amino acids: CASSLAAGLYNEQFF. The DNA of the CDR3 is TGTGCCAGCAGTTTAGCGGCAGGCCTTTACAATGAGCAGTTCTTC.

This clonotype was seen ten or more times. The chain couples TRBV10-1 to TRBJ1-1, with a tentative D call TRBD1 (5 bases). Trimming took off 5 bases at V and 6 bases at J, with 22 bases between the two ends. In germline, CDR1 is WNHNN, CDR2 SYGVQD (reference sequence). The CDR3 loop spans 16 amino acids. The CDR3 loop is CASSSVTTIGGAEAFF. DNA of the CDR3: TGCGCCAGCAGTAGCGTTACCACGATCGGGGGGGCTGAAGCTTTCTTT.

The rearrangement joins TRBV5-1 to TRBJ2-1, with 7 positions matching TRBD2. Trimming cost V 1 base and J 7 bases; bases outside gene matches: 8. The CDR3 loop spans 15 amino acids. The germline CDR1 and CDR2 sequences are SGHRS and YFSETQ. In DNA form, the CDR3 reads TGCGCCAGCAGCTTGCGGGGCGAGGGAGGGAATGAGCAGTTCTTC. It yields the protein CASSLRGEGGNEQFF. The full variable domain, its missing parts supplied by reference TRBV5-1 and TRBJ2-1, is KAGVTQTPRYLIKTRGQQVTLSCSPISGHRSVSWYQQTPGQGLQFLFEYFSETQRNKGNFPGRFSGRQFSNSRSEMNVSTLELGDSALYLCASSLRGEGGNEQFFGPGTRLTVL.

V is TRBV15 and J is TRBJ2-7; D may be TRBD2 (7 bases). V dropped 9 bases and J dropped 7 bases, with 22 bases sitting between them. CDR1 is LNHNV and CDR2 is YYDKDF in the germline V gene (reference sequence). CDR3 length: 14 residues. Here the CDR3 DNA reads TGTGCCACTCGTCGGGGGGCGGTCGTGGCAGAGCAGTACTTC. Translated: CATRRGAVVAEQYF.

The V and J genes are TRBV20-1 and TRBJ2-1; D gene unclear. The CDR3 extends over 12 amino acids. CDR1 DFQATT and CDR2 SNEGSKA come from the germline V gene (reference sequence). Trimming removed 6 bases at V and 6 bases at J, with 12 bases between. CDR3 sequence: CSAQVETNEQFF. CDR3 coding DNA: TGCAGTGCCCAGGTCGAGACCAATGAGCAGTTCTTC.

This clonotype occurred many times. The gene calls are TRBV7-9 and TRBJ2-7, with a tentative D call TRBD2 (5 bases). Germline values: CDR1 SEHNR, CDR2 FQNEAQ (reference sequence). Trimming removed 5 bases at V and 1 base at J, with 15 bases between. The CDR3 covers 15 residues. Written as DNA, the CDR3 is TGTGCCAGCAGCCCTAGCCGATTTGGATCCTACGAGCAGTACTTC. This encodes CASSPSRFGSYEQYF.

The table lists this clonotype with many counts. One end of the junction does not line up with germline, which may come from a read error. The V and J genes are TRBV7-2 and TRBJ1-5, with D possibly TRBD1 on 5 matching bases. This CDR3 comprises 14 residues. Germline V gene lookup returns CDR1 SGHTA and CDR2 FQGNSA. In DNA form, the CDR3 reads TGCGCCAGCAGCTTGGGCAGGGGCAATCAGCCCCAGCATTTT. Its translation is CASSLGRGNQPQHF.

This clonotype showed up many times. This rearrangement joins TRBV20-1 to TRBJ2-3; no definite D call. The CDR3 contains 13 residues. From germline, CDR1 is DFQATT and CDR2 SNEGSKA (reference sequence). V lost 3 bases to trimming and J lost 0 bases, with 7 bases between them. The CDR3 reads CSASLRSTDTQYF. CDR3 nucleotide sequence: TGCAGTGCTAGTCTCAGGAGCACAGATACGCAGTATTTT.

The chain is built from TRBV27 and TRBJ1-2; D not certain. This CDR3 comprises 12 residues. Germline V gene lookup returns CDR1 MNHEY and CDR2 SMNVEV (reference sequence). Trimming left V 6 bases short and J 1 base short, with 6 bases between. This chain's CDR3 is CASRERNYGYTF. As DNA, the CDR3 is TGTGCCAGCAGGGAGCGTAACTATGGCTACACCTTC.